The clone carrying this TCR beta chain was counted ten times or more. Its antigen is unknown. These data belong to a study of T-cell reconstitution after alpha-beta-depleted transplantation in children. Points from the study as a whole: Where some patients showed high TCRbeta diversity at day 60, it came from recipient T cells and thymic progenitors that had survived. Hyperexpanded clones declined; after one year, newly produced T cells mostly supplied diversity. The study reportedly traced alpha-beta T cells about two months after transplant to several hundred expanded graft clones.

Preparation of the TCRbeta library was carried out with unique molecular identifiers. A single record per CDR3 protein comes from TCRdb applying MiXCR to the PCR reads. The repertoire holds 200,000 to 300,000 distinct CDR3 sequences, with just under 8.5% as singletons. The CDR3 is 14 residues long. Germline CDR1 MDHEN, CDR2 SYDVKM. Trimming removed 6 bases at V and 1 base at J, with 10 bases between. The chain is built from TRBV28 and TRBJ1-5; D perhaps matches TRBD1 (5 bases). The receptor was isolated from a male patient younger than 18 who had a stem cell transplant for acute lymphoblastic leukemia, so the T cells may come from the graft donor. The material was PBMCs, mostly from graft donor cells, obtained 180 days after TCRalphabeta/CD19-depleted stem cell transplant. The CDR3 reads CASRLGPSNQPQHF. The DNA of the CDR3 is TGTGCCAGCAGGTTGGGACCGAGCAATCAGCCCCAGCATTTT.